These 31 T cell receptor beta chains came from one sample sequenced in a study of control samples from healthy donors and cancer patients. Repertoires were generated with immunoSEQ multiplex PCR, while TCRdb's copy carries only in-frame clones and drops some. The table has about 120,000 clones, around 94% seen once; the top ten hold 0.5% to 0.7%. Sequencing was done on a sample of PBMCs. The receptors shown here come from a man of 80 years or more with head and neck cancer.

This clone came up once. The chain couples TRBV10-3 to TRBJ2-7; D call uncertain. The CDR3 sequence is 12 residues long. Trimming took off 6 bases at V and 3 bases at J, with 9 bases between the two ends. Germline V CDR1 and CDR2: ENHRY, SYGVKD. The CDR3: CAIRPGGYEQYF. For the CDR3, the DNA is TGTGCCATCAGGCCGGGCGGCTACGAGCAGTACTTC.

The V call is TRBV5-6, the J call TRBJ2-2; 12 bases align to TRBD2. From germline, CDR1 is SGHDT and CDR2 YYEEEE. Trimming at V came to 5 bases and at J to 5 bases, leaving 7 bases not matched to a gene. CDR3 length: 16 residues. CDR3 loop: CASSHRTSGDTGELFF. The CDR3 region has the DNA TGTGCCAGCAGTCACCGGACTAGCGGGGATACCGGGGAGCTGTTTTTT.

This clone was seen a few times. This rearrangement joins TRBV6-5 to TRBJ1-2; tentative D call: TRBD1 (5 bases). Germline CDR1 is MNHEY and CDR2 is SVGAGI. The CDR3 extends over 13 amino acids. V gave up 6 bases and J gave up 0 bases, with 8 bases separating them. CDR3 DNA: TGTGCCAGCAGAATACAGGCTAACTATGGCTACACCTTC. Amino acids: CASRIQANYGYTF.

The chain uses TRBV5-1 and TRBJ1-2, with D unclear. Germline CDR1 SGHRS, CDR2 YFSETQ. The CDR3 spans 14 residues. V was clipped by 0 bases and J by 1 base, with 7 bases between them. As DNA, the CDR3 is TGCGCCAGCAGCTTGGCCGGAGGTAACTATGGCTACACCTTC. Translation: CASSLAGGNYGYTF. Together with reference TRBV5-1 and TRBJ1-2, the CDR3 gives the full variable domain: KAGVTQTPRYLIKTRGQQVTLSCSPISGHRSVSWYQQTPGQGLQFLFEYFSETQRNKGNFPGRFSGRQFSNSRSEMNVSTLELGDSALYLCASSLAGGNYGYTFGSGTRLTVV.

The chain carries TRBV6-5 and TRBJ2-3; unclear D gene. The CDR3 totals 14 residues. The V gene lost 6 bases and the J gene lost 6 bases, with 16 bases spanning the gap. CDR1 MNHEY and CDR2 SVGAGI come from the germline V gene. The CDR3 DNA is TGTGCCAGCAGCCAGGCCACGGGTTCGGATACGCAGTATTTT. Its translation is CASSQATGSDTQYF.

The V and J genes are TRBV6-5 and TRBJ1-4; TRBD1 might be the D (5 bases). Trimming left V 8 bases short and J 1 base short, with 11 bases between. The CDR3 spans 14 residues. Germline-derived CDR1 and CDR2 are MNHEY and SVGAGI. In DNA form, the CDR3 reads TGTGCCAGCCTTAGGGGAGTAACTAATGAAAAACTGTTTTTT. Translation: CASLRGVTNEKLFF.

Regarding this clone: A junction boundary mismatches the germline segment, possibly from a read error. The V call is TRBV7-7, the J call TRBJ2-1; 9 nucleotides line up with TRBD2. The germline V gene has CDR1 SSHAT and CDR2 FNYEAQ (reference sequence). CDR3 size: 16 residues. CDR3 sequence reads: CASSPIAGVSHNEQFF. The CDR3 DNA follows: TGTGCCAGCAGCCCGATAGCGGGAGTCTCCCACAATGAGCAGTTCTTC.

In DNA form, the CDR3 reads TGTGCCAGCAGCTTGCCCACGGATTATACGCAGTATTTT. Translated, it gives CASSLPTDYTQYF. The chain links TRBV7-6 to TRBJ2-3; no clear D. Germline assignment: CDR1 SGHVS and CDR2 FNYEAQ. V was cut by 3 bases and J by 7 bases, with 11 bases left in between. CDR3 length: 13 amino acids.

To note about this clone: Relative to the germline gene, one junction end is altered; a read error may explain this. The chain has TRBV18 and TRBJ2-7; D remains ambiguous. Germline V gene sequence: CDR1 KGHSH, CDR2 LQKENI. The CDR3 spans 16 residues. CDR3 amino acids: CANSLTRSATLGEQYF. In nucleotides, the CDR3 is TGTGCCAACTCACTAACGAGGAGTGCGACGCTAGGCGAGCAGTACTTC. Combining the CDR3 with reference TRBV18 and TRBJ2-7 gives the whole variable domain NAGVMQNPRHLVRRRGQEARLRCSPMKGHSHVYWYRQLPEEGLKFMVYLQKENIIDESGMPKERFSAEFPKEGPSILRIQQVVRGDSAAYFCANSLTRSATLGEQYFGPGTRLTVT.

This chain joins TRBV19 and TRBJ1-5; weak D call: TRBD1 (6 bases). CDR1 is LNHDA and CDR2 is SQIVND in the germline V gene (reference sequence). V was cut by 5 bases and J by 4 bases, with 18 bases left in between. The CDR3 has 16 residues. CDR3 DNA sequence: TGTGCCAGTAGTCACGACAGGACTATAGGTAATCAGCCCCAGCATTTT. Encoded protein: CASSHDRTIGNQPQHF.

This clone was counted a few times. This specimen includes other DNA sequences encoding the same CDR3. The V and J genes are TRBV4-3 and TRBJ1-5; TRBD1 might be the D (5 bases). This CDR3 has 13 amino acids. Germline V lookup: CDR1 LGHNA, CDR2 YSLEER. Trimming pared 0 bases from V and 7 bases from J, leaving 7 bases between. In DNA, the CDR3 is TGCGCCAGCAGCCAAGATCGGGGGCAGCCCCAGCATTTT. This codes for CASSQDRGQPQHF.

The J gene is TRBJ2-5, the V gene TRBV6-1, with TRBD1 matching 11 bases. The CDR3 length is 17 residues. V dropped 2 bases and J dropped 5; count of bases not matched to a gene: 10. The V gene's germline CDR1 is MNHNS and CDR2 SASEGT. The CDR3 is CASSEWRGGTGGETQYF. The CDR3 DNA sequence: TGTGCCAGCAGTGAATGGAGGGGAGGGACAGGGGGGGAGACCCAGTACTTC.

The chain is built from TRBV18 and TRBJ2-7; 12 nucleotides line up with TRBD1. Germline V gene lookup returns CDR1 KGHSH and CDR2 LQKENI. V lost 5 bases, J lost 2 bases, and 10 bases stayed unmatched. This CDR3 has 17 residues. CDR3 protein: CASSAGTGGAPPYEQYF. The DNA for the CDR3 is TGTGCCAGCTCAGCCGGGACAGGGGGCGCCCCTCCCTACGAGCAGTACTTC.

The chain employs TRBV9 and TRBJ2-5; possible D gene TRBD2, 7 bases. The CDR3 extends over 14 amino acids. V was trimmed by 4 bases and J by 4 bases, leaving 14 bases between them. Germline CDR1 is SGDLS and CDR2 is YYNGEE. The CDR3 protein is CASSKGGVSETQYF. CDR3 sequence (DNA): TGTGCCAGCAGCAAAGGGGGGGTTTCAGAGACCCAGTACTTC.

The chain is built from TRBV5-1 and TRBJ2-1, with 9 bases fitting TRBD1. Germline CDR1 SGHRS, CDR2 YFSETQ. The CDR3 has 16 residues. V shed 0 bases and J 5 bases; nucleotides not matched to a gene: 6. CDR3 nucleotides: TGCGCCAGCAGCTTGGCCGGACAGGGGAGGAACAATGAGCAGTTCTTC. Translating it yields CASSLAGQGRNNEQFF.

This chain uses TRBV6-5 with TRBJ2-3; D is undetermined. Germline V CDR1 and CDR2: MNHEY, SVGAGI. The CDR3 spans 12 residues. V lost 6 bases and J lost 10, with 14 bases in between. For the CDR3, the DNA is TGTGCCAGCAGCCGCCTGGGTGAGGCGCAGTATTTT. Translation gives CASSRLGEAQYF.

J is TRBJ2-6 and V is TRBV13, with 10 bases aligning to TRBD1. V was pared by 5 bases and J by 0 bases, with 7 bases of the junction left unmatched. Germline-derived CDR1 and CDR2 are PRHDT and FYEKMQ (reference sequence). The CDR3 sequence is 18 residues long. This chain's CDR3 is CASSTRTGGSSGANVLTF. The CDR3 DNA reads TGTGCCAGCAGCACCCGGACAGGGGGTTCCTCTGGGGCCAACGTCCTGACTTTC.

CDR3 DNA sequence: TGCGCCAGCAGCCAAGATTCTGCGGGGGGTCGGGCTGGCTACACCTTC. It specifies CASSQDSAGGRAGYTF. This sequence joins TRBV4-1 and TRBJ1-2; TRBD1 is a possible D gene (5 bases). This CDR3 is 16 amino acids long. The V end lost 0 bases, the J end lost 7 bases, and 18 bases lay between the germline ends. Germline V gene lookup returns CDR1 MGHRA and CDR2 YSYEKL.

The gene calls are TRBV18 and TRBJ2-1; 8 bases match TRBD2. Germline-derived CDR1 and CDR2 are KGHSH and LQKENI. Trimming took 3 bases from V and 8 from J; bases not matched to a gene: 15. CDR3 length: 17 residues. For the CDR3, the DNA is TGTGCCAGCTCACCCCAACGAGGAGCGGGAGCCTTCGATGAGCAGTTCTTC. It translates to CASSPQRGAGAFDEQFF.

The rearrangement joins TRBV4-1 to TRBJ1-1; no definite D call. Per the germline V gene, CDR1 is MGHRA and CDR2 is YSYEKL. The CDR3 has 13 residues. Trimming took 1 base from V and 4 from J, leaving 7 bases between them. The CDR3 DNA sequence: TGCGCCAGCAGCCAAGCCCCCAGCACTGAAGCTTTCTTT. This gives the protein CASSQAPSTEAFF.

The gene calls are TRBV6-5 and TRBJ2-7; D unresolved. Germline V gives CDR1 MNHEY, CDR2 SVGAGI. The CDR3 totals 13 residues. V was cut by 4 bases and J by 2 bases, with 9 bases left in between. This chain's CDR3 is CASSWTRAYEQYF. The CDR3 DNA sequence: TGTGCCAGCAGTTGGACCCGGGCCTACGAGCAGTACTTC.

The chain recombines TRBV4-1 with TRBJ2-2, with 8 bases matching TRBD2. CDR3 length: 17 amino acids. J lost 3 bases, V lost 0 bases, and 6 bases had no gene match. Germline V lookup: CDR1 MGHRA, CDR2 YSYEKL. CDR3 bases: TGCGCCAGCAGCCAAGAACCGGGGGGGCTTTACACCGGGGAGCTGTTTTTT. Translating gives CASSQEPGGLYTGELFF.

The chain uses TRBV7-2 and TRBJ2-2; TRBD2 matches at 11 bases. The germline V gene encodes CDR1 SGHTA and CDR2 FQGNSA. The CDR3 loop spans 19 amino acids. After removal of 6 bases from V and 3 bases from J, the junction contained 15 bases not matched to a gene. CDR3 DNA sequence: TGTGCCAGCAGGCCCGGGACTAGCGGAATCTTCAGGTACACCGGGGAGCTGTTTTTT. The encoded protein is CASRPGTSGIFRYTGELFF. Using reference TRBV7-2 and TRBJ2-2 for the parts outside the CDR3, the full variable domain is GAGVSQSPSNKVTEKGKDVELRCDPISGHTALYWYRQSLGQGLEFLIYFQGNSAPDKSGLPSDRFSAERTGGSVSTLTIQRTQQEDSAVYLCASRPGTSGIFRYTGELFFGEGSRLTVL.

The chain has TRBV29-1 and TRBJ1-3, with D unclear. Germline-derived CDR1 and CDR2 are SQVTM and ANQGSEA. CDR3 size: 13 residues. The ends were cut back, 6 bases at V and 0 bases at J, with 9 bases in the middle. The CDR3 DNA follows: TGCAGCGTCGTTACAAGCTCTGGAAACACCATATATTTT. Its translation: CSVVTSSGNTIYF.

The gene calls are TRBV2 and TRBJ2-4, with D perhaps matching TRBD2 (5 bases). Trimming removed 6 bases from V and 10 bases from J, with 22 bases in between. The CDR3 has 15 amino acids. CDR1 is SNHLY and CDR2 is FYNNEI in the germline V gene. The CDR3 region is CASREETHPSNIQYF. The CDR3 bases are TGTGCCAGCAGGGAGGAAACCCACCCCTCGAATATTCAGTACTTC.

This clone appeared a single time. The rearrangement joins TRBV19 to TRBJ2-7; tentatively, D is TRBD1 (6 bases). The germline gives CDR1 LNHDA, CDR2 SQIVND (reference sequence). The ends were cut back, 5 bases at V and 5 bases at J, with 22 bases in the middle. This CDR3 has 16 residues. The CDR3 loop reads CASSRGGWGRLHEQYF. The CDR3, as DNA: TGTGCCAGTAGTCGCGGCGGGTGGGGGCGCCTCCACGAGCAGTACTTC.

In DNA, the CDR3 is TGTGCCAGCAGCTTTGGATGGAAGATCGGGGAGCTGTTTTTT. Its protein product is CASSFGWKIGELFF. The chain is built from TRBV11-2 and TRBJ2-2; unclear D gene. Germline loops: CDR1 SGHAT, CDR2 FQNNGV. The CDR3 is 14 residues long. V shed 3 bases and J shed 7 bases, with 12 bases lying between them.

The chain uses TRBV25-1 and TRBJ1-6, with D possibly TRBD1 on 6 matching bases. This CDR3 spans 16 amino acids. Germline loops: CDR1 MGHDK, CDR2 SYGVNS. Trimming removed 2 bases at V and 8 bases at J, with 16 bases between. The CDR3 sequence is CASSEPSQGPDSPLHF. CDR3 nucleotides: TGTGCCAGCAGTGAACCTTCTCAGGGGCCGGATTCACCCCTCCACTTT. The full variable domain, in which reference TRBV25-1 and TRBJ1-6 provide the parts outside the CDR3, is EADIYQTPRYLVIGTGKKITLECSQTMGHDKMYWYQQDPGMELHLIHYSYGVNSTEKGDLSSESTVSRIRTEHFPLTLESARPSHTSQYLCASSEPSQGPDSPLHFGNGTRLTVT.

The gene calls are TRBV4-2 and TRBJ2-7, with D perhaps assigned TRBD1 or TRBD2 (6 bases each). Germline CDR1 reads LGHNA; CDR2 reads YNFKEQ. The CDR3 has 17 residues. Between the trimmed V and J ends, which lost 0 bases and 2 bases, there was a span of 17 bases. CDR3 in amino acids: CASSQDRPKGGAYEQYF. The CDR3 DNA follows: TGTGCCAGCAGCCAAGATCGTCCAAAGGGGGGAGCCTACGAGCAGTACTTC.

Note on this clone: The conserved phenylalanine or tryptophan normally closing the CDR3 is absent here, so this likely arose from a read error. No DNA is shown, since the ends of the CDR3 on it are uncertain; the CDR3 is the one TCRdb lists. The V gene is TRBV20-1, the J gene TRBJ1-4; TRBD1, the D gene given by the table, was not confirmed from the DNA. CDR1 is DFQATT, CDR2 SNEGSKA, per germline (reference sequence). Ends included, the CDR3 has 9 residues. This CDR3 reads CSARWDSRS.

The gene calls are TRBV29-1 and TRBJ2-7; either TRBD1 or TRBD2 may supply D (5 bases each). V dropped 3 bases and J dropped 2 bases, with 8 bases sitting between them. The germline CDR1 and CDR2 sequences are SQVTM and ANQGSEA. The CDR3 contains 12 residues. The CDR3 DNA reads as TGCAGCGTTGATGGGGGACCCTACGAGCAGTACTTC. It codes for CSVDGGPYEQYF.